Presented here are 32 T cell receptor beta chains from one specimen sequenced in a study of cytomegalovirus exposure and HLA in healthy donors. Amplification used 60 Vbeta primers and 13 Jbeta primers. Method: immunoSEQ multiplex PCR; TCRdb's copy keeps in-frame clones and lacks some. This sample's table has 150,000 to 200,000 clones. The sequenced material came from PBMCs. The origin of the receptors is a man in his thirties or forties in good health and CMV-seronegative.

The genes are TRBV2 and TRBJ1-1, with a weak D call TRBD1 (5 bases). CDR3 size: 13 residues. The germline CDR1 and CDR2 sequences are SNHLY and FYNNEI. Trimming removed 5 bases at V and 6 bases at J, with 13 bases between. CDR3 residues: CASSLRWGAEAFF. The DNA of the CDR3 is TGTGCCAGCAGTCTCCGCTGGGGGGCTGAAGCTTTCTTT.

This chain connects TRBV15 to TRBJ2-3, with TRBD2 matching over 7 bases. The junction had 9 bases not matched to a gene; V was cut back by 7 bases and J by 2 bases. Germline V CDR1 and CDR2: LNHNV, YYDKDF (reference sequence). The CDR3 is made up of 15 amino acids. In DNA form, the CDR3 reads TGTGCCACCACCCGAAAGGCGGGAGCCACAGATACGCAGTATTTT. Its protein product is CATTRKAGATDTQYF. The variable domain in full, with the rest retrieved from reference TRBV15 and TRBJ2-3, is DAMVIQNPRYQVTQFGKPVTLSCSQTLNHNVMYWYQQKSSQAPKLLFHYYDKDFNNEADTPDNFQSRRPNTSFCFLDIRSPGLGDTAMYLCATTRKAGATDTQYFGPGTRLTVL.

DNA of the CDR3: TGTGCCAGCTCATTTAACAGGGAACCCTACGAGCAGTACTTC. Amino acids: CASSFNREPYEQYF. The chain couples TRBV18 to TRBJ2-7; D is perhaps TRBD1 (6 bases). The germline V gene has CDR1 KGHSH and CDR2 LQKENI. CDR3 size: 14 residues. Trimming took 5 bases from V and 2 from J, leaving 13 bases between them.

The CDR3 spells CASSIALGGAGYYEQYF. CDR3 coding DNA: TGTGCCAGTAGTATAGCTCTTGGCGGAGCGGGGTACTACGAGCAGTACTTC. The rearrangement uses TRBV19 and TRBJ2-7, with 7 positions matching TRBD2. With V trimmed by 1 base and J by 3 bases, 12 bases remained unmatched. In germline, CDR1 is LNHDA, CDR2 SQIVND (reference sequence). The CDR3 has 17 amino acids.

The rearrangement links TRBV27 to TRBJ2-7; 10 nucleotides match TRBD2. Germline V gene lookup returns CDR1 MNHEY and CDR2 SMNVEV (reference sequence). CDR3 size: 13 residues. V was clipped by 10 bases and J by 2 bases; unmatched bases: 5. CDR3 nucleotides: TGTGCCACCAGGACTAGCGGAACCTACGAGCAGTACTTC. This translates into CATRTSGTYEQYF.

V gene TRBV9 combines with J gene TRBJ2-3; possible D gene TRBD2, 7 bases. There are 16 residues in the CDR3. V was clipped by 0 bases and J by 3 bases, with 14 bases between them. CDR1 and CDR2 from the germline V gene are SGDLS and YYNGEE. The CDR3 here is CASSVDGGLRTDTQYF. In DNA, the CDR3 is TGTGCCAGCAGCGTAGACGGGGGGCTAAGGACAGATACGCAGTATTTT.

V is TRBV11-1 and J is TRBJ2-6, with TRBD2 matching 9 bases. Germline V gene lookup returns CDR1 SGHAT and CDR2 FQDESV (reference sequence). The junction had 9 bases not matched to a gene; V was cut back by 2 bases and J by 4 bases. This CDR3 region has 18 residues. CDR3 bases: TGTGCCAGCAGCTTACAGGCTAGCGGGGCCGCCGGGGCCAACGTCCTGACTTTC. Protein product: CASSLQASGAAGANVLTF.

The chain is built from TRBV9 and TRBJ2-2; D may be TRBD2 (6 bases). The CDR3 consists of 16 residues. V lost 4 bases, J lost 3 bases, and 16 bases lay in between. CDR1 is SGDLS and CDR2 is YYNGEE in the germline V gene. This CDR3 is CASSRRARGDTGELFF. The CDR3 coding sequence is TGTGCCAGCAGCAGGCGGGCCCGCGGGGACACCGGGGAGCTGTTTTTT.

V usage is TRBV4-3 and J usage is TRBJ1-2, with D perhaps matching TRBD1 (5 bases). V dropped 0 bases and J dropped 3 bases, with 17 bases sitting between them. The CDR3 sequence is 17 residues long. Germline V CDR1 and CDR2: LGHNA, YSLEER. The CDR3 DNA reads TGCGCCAGCAGCCAAGACCGTCGTGGTAGGGGTGACTATGGCTACACCTTC. The encoded protein is CASSQDRRGRGDYGYTF.

Worth noting for this clone: The junction does not match germline at one end; this may be a read error. V gene TRBV9 combines with J gene TRBJ2-7, with no clear D. CDR1 and CDR2 (germline): SGDLS, YYNGEE. The CDR3 spans 14 residues. CDR3 sequence: CASSVAATSFEQYF. CDR3 DNA sequence: TGTGCCAGCAGCGTGGCCGCGACATCCTTCGAGCAGTACTTC.

The DNA of the CDR3 is TGTGCCAGCAGGCTCCGGGGTATGAACACTGAAGCTTTCTTT. The encoded protein is CASRLRGMNTEAFF. The gene calls are TRBV6-5 and TRBJ1-1; D not certain. V lost 6 bases and J lost 0, with 11 bases in between. This CDR3 is 14 amino acids long. In germline, CDR1 is MNHEY, CDR2 SVGAGI.

The chain couples TRBV11-2 to TRBJ2-4; 9 bases align to TRBD1. Germline CDR1 is SGHAT and CDR2 is FQNNGV. V trimming: 5 bases; J trimming: 8 bases; junction bases outside the gene matches: 7. The CDR3 sequence is 14 residues long. The CDR3 sequence: CASSVLDRGDIQYF. The CDR3, as DNA: TGTGCCAGCAGCGTATTGGACAGGGGAGACATTCAGTACTTC.

The chain carries TRBV19 and TRBJ2-6, with TRBD2 as a possible D gene (6 bases). The CDR3 is made up of 14 amino acids. Trimming removed 4 bases at V and 5 bases at J, with 9 bases between. Germline CDR1 and CDR2: LNHDA and SQIVND (reference sequence). CDR3 sequence: CASSKAGRANVLTF. In DNA, the CDR3 is TGTGCCAGTAGTAAGGCGGGGAGGGCCAACGTCCTGACTTTC. The whole variable domain, filled in from reference TRBV19 and TRBJ2-6, reads DGGITQSPKYLFRKEGQNVTLSCEQNLNHDAMYWYRQDPGQGLRLIYYSQIVNDFQKGDIAEGYSVSREKKESFPLTVTSAQKNPTAFYLCASSKAGRANVLTFGAGSRLTVL.

V gene TRBV5-1 combines with J gene TRBJ1-2; D may be TRBD1 (5 bases). This CDR3 has 15 residues. Germline CDR1 reads SGHRS; CDR2 reads YFSETQ. The V and J ends lost 2 bases and 4 bases respectively, with 15 bases between them. DNA for the CDR3: TGCGCCAGCAGCTTAGGGCAGGGCTGGGTCTATGGCTACACCTTC. Protein: CASSLGQGWVYGYTF. Together with reference TRBV5-1 and TRBJ1-2, the CDR3 gives the full variable domain: KAGVTQTPRYLIKTRGQQVTLSCSPISGHRSVSWYQQTPGQGLQFLFEYFSETQRNKGNFPGRFSGRQFSNSRSEMNVSTLELGDSALYLCASSLGQGWVYGYTFGSGTRLTVV.

This chain connects TRBV5-1 to TRBJ2-7; TRBD1 might be the D (6 bases). With 6 bases removed from V and 3 bases from J, the gap between germline ends came to 16 bases. This CDR3 has 14 amino acids. Per the germline V gene, CDR1 is SGHRS and CDR2 is YFSETQ. The CDR3 DNA follows: TGCGCCAGCACCTCCGGGACAAGTGGCTACGAGCAGTACTTC. Its translation is CASTSGTSGYEQYF. The full variable domain, its missing parts supplied by reference TRBV5-1 and TRBJ2-7, is KAGVTQTPRYLIKTRGQQVTLSCSPISGHRSVSWYQQTPGQGLQFLFEYFSETQRNKGNFPGRFSGRQFSNSRSEMNVSTLELGDSALYLCASTSGTSGYEQYFGPGTRLTVT.

The rearrangement links TRBV7-9 to TRBJ2-2; 10 bases match TRBD1. CDR1 is SEHNR and CDR2 is FQNEAQ in the germline V gene (reference sequence). V gave up 6 bases and J gave up 6 bases; unmatched junction bases: 4. The CDR3 has 14 amino acids. The CDR3 loop is CASRRQGAPGELFF. CDR3 DNA: TGTGCCAGCAGGCGACAGGGGGCTCCCGGGGAGCTGTTTTTT.

The J gene is TRBJ2-5, the V gene TRBV5-1, with 7 bases lining up with TRBD2. Trimming cost V 2 bases and J 1 base; bases outside gene matches: 5. Per germline, CDR1 SGHRS and CDR2 YFSETQ. The CDR3 is 15 residues long. The CDR3 is CASSFGSSGQETQYF. The CDR3 DNA sequence: TGCGCCAGCAGCTTTGGGTCTAGCGGCCAAGAGACCCAGTACTTC.

On this clone: One end of the junction varies from germline; a read error may be responsible. The rearrangement uses TRBV5-1 and TRBJ2-2; 14 bases are a match to TRBD2. CDR1 is SGHRS and CDR2 is YFSETQ in the germline V gene. The CDR3 extends over 16 amino acids. In DNA, the CDR3 is TGCGCCGGCAGCCTAGGGACTAGCGGGAGTGCCGGGGAGCTGTTTTTT. Amino acid sequence: CAGSLGTSGSAGELFF.

V gene TRBV27 combines with J gene TRBJ2-1, with TRBD2 matching 15 bases. CDR1 is MNHEY, CDR2 SMNVEV, per germline (reference sequence). V shed 6 bases, J shed 0 bases, and the junction held 12 bases outside the gene matches. This CDR3 has 20 amino acids. The CDR3 sequence: CASRRRLGLAGGRSYNEQFF. CDR3 sequence (DNA): TGTGCCAGCAGGCGAAGACTAGGACTAGCGGGAGGGCGCTCCTACAATGAGCAGTTCTTC.

This chain links TRBV7-2 with TRBJ1-4, with D possibly matching TRBD1 (5 bases). The CDR3 runs 14 residues. The V gene lost 2 bases and the J gene lost 4 bases, with 8 bases spanning the gap. Per germline, CDR1 SGHTA and CDR2 FQGNSA. The CDR3 nucleotides read TGTGCCAGCAGCTTACAGGGCAATAATGAAAAACTGTTTTTT. The encoded protein is CASSLQGNNEKLFF.

The V call is TRBV11-3, the J call TRBJ1-1, with TRBD1 matching 7 bases. The CDR3 has 15 amino acids. The V gene's germline CDR1 is SGHNT and CDR2 YENEEA. After removal of 1 base from V and 1 base from J, the junction contained 3 bases not matched to a gene. The CDR3 region is CASSLAGQSNTEAFF. CDR3 DNA: TGTGCCAGCAGCTTAGCGGGACAGTCGAACACTGAAGCTTTCTTT.

CDR3 nucleotides: TGTGCCAGTAGGAGGGACAGCGGGAGGACCTACGAGCAGTACTTC. As protein: CASRRDSGRTYEQYF. J is TRBJ2-7 and V is TRBV19, with TRBD2 matching over 9 bases. Germline CDR1 reads LNHDA; CDR2 reads SQIVND (reference sequence). The V and J ends lost 6 bases and 2 bases, in that order; junction bases with no gene match: 8. The CDR3 length is 15 residues.

The chain couples TRBV6-5 to TRBJ2-7, with 11 bases fitting TRBD1. CDR1 is MNHEY, CDR2 SVGAGI, per germline. The CDR3 loop spans 15 amino acids. Trimming removed 6 bases from V and 0 bases from J; junction bases left unmatched: 4. Written as DNA, the CDR3 is TGTGCCAGCAGACGGGACAGGGGGACCTCCTACGAGCAGTACTTC. Translating gives CASRRDRGTSYEQYF.

The J gene is TRBJ1-1, the V gene TRBV6-1; D possibly corresponds to TRBD1 (6 bases). Germline-derived CDR1 and CDR2 are MNHNS and SASEGT. CDR3 length: 14 amino acids. V lost 6 bases, J lost 2 bases, and 13 bases lay in between. CDR3 sequence reads: CASSPDRANTEAFF. CDR3 DNA: TGTGCCAGCAGCCCGGACAGAGCCAACACTGAAGCTTTCTTT.

The chain carries TRBV7-7 and TRBJ2-6, with 12 bases that match TRBD2. V was clipped by 4 bases and J by 1 base; unmatched bases: 5. CDR1 and CDR2 from the germline V gene are SSHAT and FNYEAQ (reference sequence). CDR3 length: 18 residues. CDR3 nucleotides: TGTGCCAGCAGCTCGGGACTAGCGGGCCCGTCTGGGGCCAACGTCCTGACTTTC. Amino acid sequence: CASSSGLAGPSGANVLTF. Looking up the rest from reference TRBV7-7 and TRBJ2-6 gives the full variable domain: GAGVSQSPRYKVTKRGQDVTLRCDPISSHATLYWYQQALGQGPEFLTYFNYEAQPDKSGLPSDRFSAERPEGSISTLTIQRTEQRDSAMYRCASSSGLAGPSGANVLTFGAGSRLTVL.

The chain combines TRBV25-1 with TRBJ2-1; 11 nucleotides agree with TRBD2. The CDR3 covers 15 residues. Germline CDR1 is MGHDK and CDR2 is SYGVNS. After removal of 5 bases from V and 4 bases from J, the junction contained 4 bases not matched to a gene. The CDR3 coding sequence is TGTGCCAGCAGTCTACTAGCGGGGGTGTACAATGAGCAGTTCTTC. Translated, it gives CASSLLAGVYNEQFF.

The V and J genes are TRBV6-1 and TRBJ2-5; D might be TRBD1 (6 bases). The end of the DNA fits TRBJ2-7 better, so the J call may be wrong. Germline V gene sequence: CDR1 MNHNS, CDR2 SASEGT. This CDR3 is built from 14 residues. The CDR3 DNA reads as TGTGCCAGCACCAGGGACACCATCTCCTACGAGCAGTACTTC. It yields the protein CASTRDTISYEQYF.

The V gene is TRBV7-9, the J gene TRBJ2-1; the match to TRBD2 covers 9 bases. CDR3 length: 15 amino acids. The germline V gene encodes CDR1 SEHNR and CDR2 FQNEAQ (reference sequence). Trimming cost V 4 bases and J 6 bases; bases outside gene matches: 7. The CDR3 sequence: CASSSGLAGSNEQFF. CDR3 nucleotide sequence: TGTGCCAGCAGCTCCGGGCTAGCGGGATCCAATGAGCAGTTCTTC.

This chain uses TRBV10-2 with TRBJ1-1; unclear D gene. This CDR3 region has 11 residues. The V gene's germline CDR1 is WSHSY and CDR2 SAAADI. The V and J ends lost 3 bases and 7 bases respectively, with 6 bases between them. In DNA, the CDR3 is TGCGCCAGCAGTGATGGGAGTGAAGCTTTCTTT. Its protein product is CASSDGSEAFF.

V gene TRBV5-5 combines with J gene TRBJ1-4; D ambiguous. Trimming removed 1 base from V and 3 bases from J, with 7 bases in between. CDR1 SGHKS and CDR2 YYEKEE come from the germline V gene (reference sequence). CDR3 length equals 14 residues. The CDR3 loop is CASSLLSANEKLFF. The CDR3 nucleotides are TGTGCCAGCAGCTTGCTTTCAGCTAATGAAAAACTGTTTTTT.

The genes are TRBV15 and TRBJ2-6, with 8 nucleotides matching TRBD2. Germline V lookup: CDR1 LNHNV, CDR2 YYDKDF (reference sequence). The CDR3 is 20 amino acids. V shed 0 bases, J shed 2 bases, and the junction held 12 bases outside the gene matches. The CDR3 sequence: CATSRDHGGALTAGANVLTF. CDR3 nucleotide sequence: TGTGCCACCAGCAGAGATCACGGGGGGGCTTTAACCGCTGGGGCCAACGTCCTGACTTTC.

This sequence joins TRBV6-1 and TRBJ1-5; a weak D match, TRBD1 (6 bases). Germline V gene lookup returns CDR1 MNHNS and CDR2 SASEGT. The CDR3 is made up of 15 amino acids. Trimming removed 8 bases at V and 0 bases at J, with 14 bases between. The CDR3 DNA follows: TGTGCCAGCGGAGGACAGCCTTATAGCAATCAGCCCCAGCATTTT. Amino acid sequence: CASGGQPYSNQPQHF.